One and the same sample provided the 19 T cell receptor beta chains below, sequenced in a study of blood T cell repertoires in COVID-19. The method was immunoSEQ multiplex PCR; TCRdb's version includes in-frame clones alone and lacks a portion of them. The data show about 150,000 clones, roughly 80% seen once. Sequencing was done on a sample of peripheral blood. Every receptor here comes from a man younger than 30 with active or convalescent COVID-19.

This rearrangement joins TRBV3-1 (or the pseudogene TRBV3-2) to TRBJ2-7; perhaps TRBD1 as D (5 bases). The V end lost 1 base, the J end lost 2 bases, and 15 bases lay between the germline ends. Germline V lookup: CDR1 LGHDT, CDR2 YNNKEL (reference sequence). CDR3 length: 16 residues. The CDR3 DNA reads TGTGCCAGCAGCCAAGTTTCAGGGTTCAGGGCCTACGAGCAGTACTTC. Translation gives CASSQVSGFRAYEQYF.

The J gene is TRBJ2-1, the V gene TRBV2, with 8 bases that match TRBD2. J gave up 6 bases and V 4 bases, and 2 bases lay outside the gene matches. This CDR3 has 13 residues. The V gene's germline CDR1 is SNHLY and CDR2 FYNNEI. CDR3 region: CASSGTSFNEQFF. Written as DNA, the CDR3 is TGTGCCAGCAGTGGGACTAGCTTCAATGAGCAGTTCTTC.

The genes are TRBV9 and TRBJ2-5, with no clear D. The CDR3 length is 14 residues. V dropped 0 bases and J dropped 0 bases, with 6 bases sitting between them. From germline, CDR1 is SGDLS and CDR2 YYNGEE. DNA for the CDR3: TGTGCCAGCAGCGTAGAGGAGTACCAAGAGACCCAGTACTTC. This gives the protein CASSVEEYQETQYF.

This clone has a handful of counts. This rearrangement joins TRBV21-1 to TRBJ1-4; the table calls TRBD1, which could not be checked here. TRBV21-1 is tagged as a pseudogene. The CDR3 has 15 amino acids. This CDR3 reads CASSNQQGAGEKLFF. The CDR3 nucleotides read TGTGCCAGCAGCAACCAACAGGGGGCCGGTGAAAAACTGTTTTTT.

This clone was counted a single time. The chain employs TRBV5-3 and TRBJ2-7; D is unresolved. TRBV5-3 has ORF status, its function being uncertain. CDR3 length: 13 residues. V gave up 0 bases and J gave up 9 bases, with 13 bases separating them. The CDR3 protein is CARSLGPSRGQYF. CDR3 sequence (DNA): TGTGCCAGAAGCTTGGGGCCCAGCCGAGGGCAGTACTTC.

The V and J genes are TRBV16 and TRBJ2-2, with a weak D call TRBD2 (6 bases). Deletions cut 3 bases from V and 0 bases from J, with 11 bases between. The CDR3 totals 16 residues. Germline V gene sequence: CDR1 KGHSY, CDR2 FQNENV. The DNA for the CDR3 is TGTGCCAGCAGCCAGGGGAGGACAACGAACACCGGGGAGCTGTTTTTT. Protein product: CASSQGRTTNTGELFF.

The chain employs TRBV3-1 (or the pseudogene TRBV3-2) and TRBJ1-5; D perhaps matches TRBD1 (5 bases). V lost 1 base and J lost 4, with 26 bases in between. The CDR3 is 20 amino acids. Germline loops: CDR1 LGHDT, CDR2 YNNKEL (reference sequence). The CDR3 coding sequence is TGTGCCAGCAGCCAAGCGATGGGGCGCTCATTCCCCAAAACGAATCAGCCCCAGCATTTT. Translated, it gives CASSQAMGRSFPKTNQPQHF.

This CDR3 reads CASVKLADFTGELFF. In DNA, the CDR3 is TGTGCCAGCGTGAAACTAGCGGACTTCACCGGGGAGCTGTTTTTT. This chain links TRBV7-9 with TRBJ2-2; 8 positions match TRBD2. Germline trimming cut 8 bases from V and 4 bases from J; bases unmatched to any gene: 9. Per the germline V gene, CDR1 is SEHNR and CDR2 is FQNEAQ (reference sequence). The CDR3 totals 15 residues.

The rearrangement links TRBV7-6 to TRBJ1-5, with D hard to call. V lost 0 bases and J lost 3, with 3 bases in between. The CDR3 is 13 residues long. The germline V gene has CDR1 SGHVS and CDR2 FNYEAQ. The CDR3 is CASSLAYNQPQHF. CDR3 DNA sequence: TGTGCCAGCAGCTTAGCGTACAATCAGCCCCAGCATTTT. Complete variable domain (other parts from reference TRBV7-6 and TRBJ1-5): GAGVSQSPRYKVTKRGQDVALRCDPISGHVSLYWYRQALGQGPEFLTYFNYEAQQDKSGLPNDRFSAERPEGSISTLTIQRTEQRDSAMYRCASSLAYNQPQHFGDGTRLSIL.

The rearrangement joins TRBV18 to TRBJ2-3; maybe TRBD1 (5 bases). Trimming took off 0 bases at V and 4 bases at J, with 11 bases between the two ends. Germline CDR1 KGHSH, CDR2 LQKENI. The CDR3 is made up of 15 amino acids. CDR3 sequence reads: CASSPPRQGSDTQYF. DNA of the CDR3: TGTGCCAGCTCACCACCTCGTCAGGGATCAGATACGCAGTATTTT.

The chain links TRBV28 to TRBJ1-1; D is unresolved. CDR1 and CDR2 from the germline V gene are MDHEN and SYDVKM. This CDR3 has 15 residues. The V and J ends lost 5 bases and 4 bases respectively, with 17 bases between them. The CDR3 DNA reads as TGTGCCAGCAGTCTTAACCCGGGGTACCCCACTGAAGCTTTCTTT. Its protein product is CASSLNPGYPTEAFF.

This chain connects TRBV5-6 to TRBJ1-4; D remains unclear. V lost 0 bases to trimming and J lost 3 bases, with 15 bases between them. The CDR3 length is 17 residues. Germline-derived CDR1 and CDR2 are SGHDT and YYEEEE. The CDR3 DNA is TGTGCCAGCAGCTTGGCCGGGAGACGGGGATCTAATGAAAAACTGTTTTTT. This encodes CASSLAGRRGSNEKLFF.

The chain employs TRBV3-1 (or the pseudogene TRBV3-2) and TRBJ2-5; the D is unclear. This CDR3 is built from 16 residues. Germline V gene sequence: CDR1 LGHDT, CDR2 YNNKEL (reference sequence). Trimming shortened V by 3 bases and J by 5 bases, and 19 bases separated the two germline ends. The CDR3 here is CASSHLKSLIPETQYF. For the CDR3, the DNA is TGTGCCAGCAGCCACCTAAAGAGCCTGATCCCGGAGACCCAGTACTTC.

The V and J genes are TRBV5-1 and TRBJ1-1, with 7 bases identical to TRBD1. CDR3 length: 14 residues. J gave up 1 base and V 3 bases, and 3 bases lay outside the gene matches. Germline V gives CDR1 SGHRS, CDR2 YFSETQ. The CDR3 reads CASSWTGQNTEAFF. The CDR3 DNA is TGCGCCAGCAGCTGGACAGGACAGAACACTGAAGCTTTCTTT.

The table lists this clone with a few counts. The CDR3 coding sequence is TGTGCCAGCAGCGAAAATAGCGGGCCGTCCTACGAGCAGTACTTC. Translation: CASSENSGPSYEQYF. This chain joins TRBV3-1 (or the pseudogene TRBV3-2) and TRBJ2-7; 7 bases are a match to TRBD2. Germline CDR1 LGHDT, CDR2 YNNKEL (reference sequence). The J segment lost 1 base and the V segment lost 5 bases, leaving 8 bases of the junction unmatched. CDR3 length equals 15 residues.

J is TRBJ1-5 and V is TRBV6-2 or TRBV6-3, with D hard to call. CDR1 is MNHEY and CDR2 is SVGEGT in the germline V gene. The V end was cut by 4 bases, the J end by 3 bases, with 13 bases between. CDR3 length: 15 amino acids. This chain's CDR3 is CASSFGGALNQPQHF. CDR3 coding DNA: TGTGCCAGCAGTTTTGGCGGAGCCCTCAATCAGCCCCAGCATTTT.

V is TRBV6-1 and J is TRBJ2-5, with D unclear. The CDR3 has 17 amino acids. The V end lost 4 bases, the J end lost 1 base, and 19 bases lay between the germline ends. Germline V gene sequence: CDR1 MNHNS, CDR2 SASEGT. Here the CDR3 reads CASSALPGSPTQETQYF. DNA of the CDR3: TGTGCCAGCAGTGCCCTTCCCGGGTCTCCAACCCAAGAGACCCAGTACTTC.

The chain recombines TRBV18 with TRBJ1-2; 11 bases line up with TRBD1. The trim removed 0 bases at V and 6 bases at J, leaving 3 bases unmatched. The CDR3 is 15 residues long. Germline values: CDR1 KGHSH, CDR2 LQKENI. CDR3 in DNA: TGTGCCAGCTCACCACCTGGGACAGGGGGTAATGGCTACACCTTC. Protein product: CASSPPGTGGNGYTF.

CDR3 nucleotides: TGTGCCAGCAGCCAAGGGGGGCCATCCAACATTCAGTACTTC. Amino acids: CASSQGGPSNIQYF. This rearrangement joins TRBV4-2 to TRBJ2-4, with D possibly matching TRBD1 (6 bases). Germline CDR1 reads LGHNA; CDR2 reads YNFKEQ. Trimming stripped 1 base from V and 7 bases from J, with 11 bases between. This CDR3 region has 14 residues.